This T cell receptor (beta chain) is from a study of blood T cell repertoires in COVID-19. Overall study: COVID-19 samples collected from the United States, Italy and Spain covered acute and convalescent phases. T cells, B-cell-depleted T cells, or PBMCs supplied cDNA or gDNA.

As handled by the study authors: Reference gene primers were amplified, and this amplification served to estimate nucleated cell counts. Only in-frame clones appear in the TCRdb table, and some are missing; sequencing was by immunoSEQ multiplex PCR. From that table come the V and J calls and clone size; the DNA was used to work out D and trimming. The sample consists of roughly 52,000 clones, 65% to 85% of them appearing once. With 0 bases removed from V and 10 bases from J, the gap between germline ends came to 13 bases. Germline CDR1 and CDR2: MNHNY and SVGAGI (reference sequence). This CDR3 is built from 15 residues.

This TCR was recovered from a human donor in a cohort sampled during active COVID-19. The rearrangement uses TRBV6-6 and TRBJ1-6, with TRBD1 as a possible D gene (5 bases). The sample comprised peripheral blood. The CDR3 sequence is CASSYSAGQGSPLHF. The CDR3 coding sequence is TGTGCCAGCAGTTACTCAGCGGGGCAAGGCTCACCCCTCCACTTT.